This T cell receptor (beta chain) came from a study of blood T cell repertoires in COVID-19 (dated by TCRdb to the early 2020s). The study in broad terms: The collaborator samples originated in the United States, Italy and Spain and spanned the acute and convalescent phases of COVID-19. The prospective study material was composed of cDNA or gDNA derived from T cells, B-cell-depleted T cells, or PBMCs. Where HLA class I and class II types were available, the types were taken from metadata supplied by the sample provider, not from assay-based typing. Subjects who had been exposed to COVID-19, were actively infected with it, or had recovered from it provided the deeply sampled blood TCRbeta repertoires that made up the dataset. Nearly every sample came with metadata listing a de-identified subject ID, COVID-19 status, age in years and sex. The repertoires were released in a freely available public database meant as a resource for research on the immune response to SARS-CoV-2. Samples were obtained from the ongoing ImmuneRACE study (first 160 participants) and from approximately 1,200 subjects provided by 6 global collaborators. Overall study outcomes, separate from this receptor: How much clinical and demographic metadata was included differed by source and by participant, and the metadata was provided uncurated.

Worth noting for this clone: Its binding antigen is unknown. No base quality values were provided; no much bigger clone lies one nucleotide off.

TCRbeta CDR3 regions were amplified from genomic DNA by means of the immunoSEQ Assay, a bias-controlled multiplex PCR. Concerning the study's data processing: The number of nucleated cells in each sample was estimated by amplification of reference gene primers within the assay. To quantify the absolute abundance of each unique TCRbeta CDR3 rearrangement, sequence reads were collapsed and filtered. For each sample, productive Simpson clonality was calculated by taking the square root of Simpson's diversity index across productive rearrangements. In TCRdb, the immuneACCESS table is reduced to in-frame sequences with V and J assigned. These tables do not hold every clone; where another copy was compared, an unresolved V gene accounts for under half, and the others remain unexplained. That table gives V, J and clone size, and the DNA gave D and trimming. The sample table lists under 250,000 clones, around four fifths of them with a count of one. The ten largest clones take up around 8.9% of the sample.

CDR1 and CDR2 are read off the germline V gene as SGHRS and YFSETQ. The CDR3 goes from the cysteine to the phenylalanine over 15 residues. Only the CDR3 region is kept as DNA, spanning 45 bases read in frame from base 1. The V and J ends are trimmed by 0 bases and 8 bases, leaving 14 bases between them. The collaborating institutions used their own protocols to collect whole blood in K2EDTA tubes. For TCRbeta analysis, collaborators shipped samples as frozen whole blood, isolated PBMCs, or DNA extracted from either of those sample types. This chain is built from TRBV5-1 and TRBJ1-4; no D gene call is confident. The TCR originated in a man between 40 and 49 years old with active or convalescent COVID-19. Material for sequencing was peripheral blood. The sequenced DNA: TGCGCCAGCAGCTTGGCGGGAGGCTTAAGCGAAAAACTGTTTTTT. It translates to CASSLAGGLSEKLFF.